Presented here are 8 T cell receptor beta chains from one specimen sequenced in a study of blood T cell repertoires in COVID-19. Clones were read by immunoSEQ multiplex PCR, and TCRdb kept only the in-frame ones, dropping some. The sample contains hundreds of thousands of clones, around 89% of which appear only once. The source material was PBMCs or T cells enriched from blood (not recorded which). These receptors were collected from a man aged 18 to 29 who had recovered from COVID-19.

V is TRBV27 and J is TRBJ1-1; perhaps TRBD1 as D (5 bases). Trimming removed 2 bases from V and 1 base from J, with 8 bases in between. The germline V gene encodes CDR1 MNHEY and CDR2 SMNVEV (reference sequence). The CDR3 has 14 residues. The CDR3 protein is CASSLPGQNTEAFF. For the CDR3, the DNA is TGTGCCAGCAGTTTACCTGGACAGAACACTGAAGCTTTCTTT.

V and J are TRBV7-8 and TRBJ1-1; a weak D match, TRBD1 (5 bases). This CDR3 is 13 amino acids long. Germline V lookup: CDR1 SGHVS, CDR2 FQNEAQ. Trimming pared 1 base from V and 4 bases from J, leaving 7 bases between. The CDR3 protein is CASSLGQGTEAFF. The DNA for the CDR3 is TGTGCCAGCAGCTTAGGGCAGGGCACTGAAGCTTTCTTT.

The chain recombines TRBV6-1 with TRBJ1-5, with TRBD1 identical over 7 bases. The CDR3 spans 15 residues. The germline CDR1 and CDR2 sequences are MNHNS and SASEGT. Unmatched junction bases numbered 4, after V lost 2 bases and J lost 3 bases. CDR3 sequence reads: CASSEQGQFNQPQHF. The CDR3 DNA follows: TGTGCCAGCAGTGAACAGGGACAGTTCAATCAGCCCCAGCATTTT.

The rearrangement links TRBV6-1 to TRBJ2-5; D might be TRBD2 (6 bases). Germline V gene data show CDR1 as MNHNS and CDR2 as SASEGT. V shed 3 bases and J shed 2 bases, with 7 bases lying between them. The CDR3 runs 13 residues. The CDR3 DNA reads TGTGCCAGCAGTGATGGAGGGCAAGAGACCCAGTACTTC. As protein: CASSDGGQETQYF.

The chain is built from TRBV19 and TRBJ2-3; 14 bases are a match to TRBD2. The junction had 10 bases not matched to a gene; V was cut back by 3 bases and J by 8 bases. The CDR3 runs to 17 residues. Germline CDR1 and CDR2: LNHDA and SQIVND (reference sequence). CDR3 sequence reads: CASSIPTSGRAKGTQYF. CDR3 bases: TGTGCCAGTAGTATCCCGACTAGCGGGAGGGCCAAGGGTACGCAGTATTTT.

The CDR3 loop reads CAWSPEYSEQYF. CDR3 bases: TGTGCCTGGAGTCCGGAGTATAGCGAGCAGTACTTC. V and J are TRBV30 and TRBJ2-7; D unresolved. V lost 2 bases, J lost 6 bases, and 11 bases lay in between. CDR1 and CDR2 from the germline V gene are GTSNPN and SVGIG (reference sequence). The CDR3 spans 12 residues. Full variable domain (missing parts from reference TRBV30 and TRBJ2-7): SQTIHQWPATLVQPVGSPLSLECTVEGTSNPNLYWYRQAAGRGLQLLFYSVGIGQISSEVPQNLSASRPQDRQFILSSKKLLLSDSGFYLCAWSPEYSEQYFGPGTRLTVT.

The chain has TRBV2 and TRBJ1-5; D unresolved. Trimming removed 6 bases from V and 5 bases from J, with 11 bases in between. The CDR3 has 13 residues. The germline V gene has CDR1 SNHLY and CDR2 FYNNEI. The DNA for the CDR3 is TGTGCCAGCAGGCGGGCCTGGGATCAGCCCCAGCATTTT. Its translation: CASRRAWDQPQHF.

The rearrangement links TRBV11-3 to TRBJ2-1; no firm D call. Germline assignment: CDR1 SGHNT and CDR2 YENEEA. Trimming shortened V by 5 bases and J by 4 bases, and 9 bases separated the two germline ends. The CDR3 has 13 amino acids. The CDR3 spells CASSPPRYNEQFF. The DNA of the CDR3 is TGTGCCAGCAGCCCCCCGCGTTACAATGAGCAGTTCTTC.